This TCR beta chain was captured in a study of blood T cell repertoires in COVID-19. Across the study: COVID-19 samples collected from the United States, Italy and Spain covered acute and convalescent phases. The cDNA or gDNA used as material had been derived from T cells, B-cell-depleted T cells, or PBMCs.

Using immunoSEQ multiplex PCR, the repertoire was profiled, and TCRdb retains in-frame clones only, with some absent. The table lists roughly 160,000 clones, about 80% of them singletons. Sequenced input: peripheral blood. This sequence was found in a woman over 75 with acute or convalescent COVID-19.

The CDR3 loop reads CASSPHEREGGNEQFF. CDR3 in DNA: TGCGCCAGCAGCCCGCATGAGCGGGAGGGAGGCAATGAGCAGTTCTTC. The genes are TRBV5-1 and TRBJ2-1, with 10 bases aligning to TRBD2. CDR3 length equals 16 residues. J was trimmed by 6 bases and V by 4 bases; bases with no gene match: 10. From germline, CDR1 is SGHRS and CDR2 YFSETQ. Variable domain in full (rest from reference TRBV5-1 and TRBJ2-1): KAGVTQTPRYLIKTRGQQVTLSCSPISGHRSVSWYQQTPGQGLQFLFEYFSETQRNKGNFPGRFSGRQFSNSRSEMNVSTLELGDSALYLCASSPHEREGGNEQFFGPGTRLTVL.